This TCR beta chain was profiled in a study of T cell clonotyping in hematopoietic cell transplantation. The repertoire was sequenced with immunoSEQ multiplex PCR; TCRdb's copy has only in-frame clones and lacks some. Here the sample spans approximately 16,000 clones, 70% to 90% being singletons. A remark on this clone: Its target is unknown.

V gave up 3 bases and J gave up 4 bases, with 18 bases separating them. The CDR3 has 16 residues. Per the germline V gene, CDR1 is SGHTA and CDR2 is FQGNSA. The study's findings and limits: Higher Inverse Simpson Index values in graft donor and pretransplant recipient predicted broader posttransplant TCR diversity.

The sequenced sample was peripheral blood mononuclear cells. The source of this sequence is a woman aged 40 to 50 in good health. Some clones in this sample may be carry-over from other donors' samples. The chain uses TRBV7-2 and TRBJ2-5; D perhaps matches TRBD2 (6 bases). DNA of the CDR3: TGTGCCAGCAGCTTGAGCCGGGAGACAGAGGGAGAGACCCAGTACTTC. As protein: CASSLSRETEGETQYF.